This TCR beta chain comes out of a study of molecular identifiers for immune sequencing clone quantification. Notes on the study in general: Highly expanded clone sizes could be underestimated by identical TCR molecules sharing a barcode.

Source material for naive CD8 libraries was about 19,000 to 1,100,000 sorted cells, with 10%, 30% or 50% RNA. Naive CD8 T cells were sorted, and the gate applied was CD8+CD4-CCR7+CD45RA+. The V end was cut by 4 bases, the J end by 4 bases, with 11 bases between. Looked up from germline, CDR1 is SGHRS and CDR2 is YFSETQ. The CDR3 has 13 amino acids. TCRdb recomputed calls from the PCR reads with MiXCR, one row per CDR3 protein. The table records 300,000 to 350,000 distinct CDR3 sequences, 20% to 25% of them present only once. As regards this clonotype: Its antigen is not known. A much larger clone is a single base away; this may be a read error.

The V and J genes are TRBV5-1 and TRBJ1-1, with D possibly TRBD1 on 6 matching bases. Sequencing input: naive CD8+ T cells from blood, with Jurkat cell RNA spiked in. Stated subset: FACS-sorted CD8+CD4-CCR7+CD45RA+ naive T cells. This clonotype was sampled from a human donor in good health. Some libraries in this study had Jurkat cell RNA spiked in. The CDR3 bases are TGCGCCAGCAGCGGGACAATTAGCACTGAAGCTTTCTTT. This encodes CASSGTISTEAFF.